The 3 T cell receptor beta chains presented below share a single source sample, sequenced in a study of blood T cells in healthy people across ages. With a J-beta primer mix and a sample-barcoded 5' primer, a second PCR ran roughly 6 to 12 cycles. MiXCR was run by TCRdb on the 5' RACE reads, yielding one entry per CDR3 protein. The data show more than 1,400,000 distinct CDR3 sequences, approximately 40% seen once. Sequencing input: blood. The origin of the receptors is a woman in her late teens or twenties in good health.

This clonotype was counted a few times. The chain is built from TRBV6-1 and TRBJ2-7; 10 positions agree with TRBD2. This CDR3 spans 13 amino acids. V was clipped by 4 bases and J by 7 bases; unmatched bases: 4. The germline gives CDR1 MNHNS, CDR2 SASEGT. CDR3 DNA: TGTGCCAGCAGTGTAGCGGGGGGATTTGAGCAGTACTTC. This sequence encodes CASSVAGGFEQYF.

CDR3 in amino acids: CATSPTRGSTDTQYF. The CDR3 DNA follows: TGTGCCACCAGCCCGACGCGGGGGAGCACAGATACGCAGTATTTT. The chain couples TRBV15 to TRBJ2-3, with 7 bases that match TRBD2. Germline V gene data show CDR1 as LNHNV and CDR2 as YYDKDF (reference sequence). V lost 5 bases and J lost 0; bases outside the gene matches: 5. CDR3 length equals 15 residues.

This clonotype was observed a few times. The chain uses TRBV7-2 and TRBJ2-7; TRBD2 might be the D (6 bases). Trimming shortened V by 5 bases and J by 0 bases, and 20 bases separated the two germline ends. The V gene's germline CDR1 is SGHTA and CDR2 FQGNSA. CDR3 size: 17 residues. The CDR3 reads CASSGIMVAGNSYEQYF. CDR3 bases: TGTGCCAGCAGCGGCATAATGGTGGCGGGAAACTCCTACGAGCAGTACTTC. Combining the CDR3 with reference TRBV7-2 and TRBJ2-7 gives the whole variable domain GAGVSQSPSNKVTEKGKDVELRCDPISGHTALYWYRQSLGQGLEFLIYFQGNSAPDKSGLPSDRFSAERTGGSVSTLTIQRTQQEDSAVYLCASSGIMVAGNSYEQYFGPGTRLTVT.